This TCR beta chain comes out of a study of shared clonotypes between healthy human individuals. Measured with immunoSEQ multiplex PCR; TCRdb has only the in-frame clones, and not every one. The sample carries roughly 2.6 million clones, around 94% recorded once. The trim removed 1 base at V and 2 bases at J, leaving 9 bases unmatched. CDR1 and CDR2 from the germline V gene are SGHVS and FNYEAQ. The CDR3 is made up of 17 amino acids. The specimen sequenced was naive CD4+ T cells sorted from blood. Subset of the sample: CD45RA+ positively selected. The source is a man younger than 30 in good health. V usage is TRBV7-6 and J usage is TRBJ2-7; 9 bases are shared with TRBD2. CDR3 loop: CASSLGSSPSGAYEQYF. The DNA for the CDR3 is TGTGCCAGCAGCTTAGGGTCCTCCCCTAGCGGGGCCTACGAGCAGTACTTC.